Listed here is a single T cell receptor beta chain. Germline-derived CDR1 and CDR2 are GTSNPN and SVGIG (reference sequence). The CDR3 spans 16 residues. V was cut by 2 bases and J by 2 bases, with 15 bases left in between. The data stem from a study of technical replicates of blood from a handful of donors. Sequencing was performed with immunoSEQ multiplex PCR; in TCRdb, only in-frame clones are kept and a portion is missing. The sample carries under 15,000 clones, 65% to 85% recorded once. The chain is built from TRBV30 and TRBJ2-2; no reliable D call. This receptor was obtained from a human donor in good health. The sequencing sample was made of PBMCs. CDR3 nucleotide sequence: TGTGCCTGGAGTATCGATACGCAGGTCAACACCGGGGAGCTGTTTTTT. It encodes CAWSIDTQVNTGELFF.